These T cell receptor beta chains were read from a single sample in a study of shared clonotypes between healthy human individuals. TCRdb's copy holds only in-frame clones and misses some; the assay was immunoSEQ multiplex PCR. Of about a million clones detected, over 75% appear once; the ten largest clones hold approximately 1.5%. The sequenced material came from memory CD4+ T cells sorted from blood. These receptors came from a young man in good health. Each CDR3 is given with its conserved first and last residue. D genes are given only for firm matches. A row's size may be missing; if present it is once, few, many or a size class.

v_gene	abundance	len	d_gene	j_gene	CDR3nt	CDR3aa
TRBV5-1	-	13	-	TRBJ1-1	TGCGCCAGCAGCAGGGATATGAACACTGAAGCTTTCTTT	CASSRDMNTEAFF
TRBV10-3	once	12	-	TRBJ2-2	TGTGCCATTGACTCAGGGGCCGGGGAGCTGTTTTTT	CAIDSGAGELFF
TRBV10-3	-	13	-	TRBJ2-6	TGTGCCATCAGCCTACTAGAGGCCAACGTCCTGACTTTC	CAISLLEANVLTF
TRBV2	-	16	TRBD1	TRBJ1-4	TGTGCCAGCAGTCGGACAGGGGGCTCAACTAATGAAAAACTGTTTTTT	CASSRTGGSTNEKLFF
TRBV11-2	-	14	-	TRBJ1-1	TGTGCCAGCAGCCAAGCGGGGGGGGGCACTGAAGCTTTCTTT	CASSQAGGGTEAFF
TRBV11-3	-	12	-	TRBJ2-7	TGTGCCAGCAGCTCCCCAAGCCACGAGCAGTACTTC	CASSSPSHEQYF
TRBV29-1	-	13	-	TRBJ2-7	TGCAGCGTTAAAACTCAGAGCTCCTACGAGCAGTACTTC	CSVKTQSSYEQYF
TRBV5-1	-	15	-	TRBJ1-6	TGCGCCAGCAGCTTGACCGGGACGGTTAATTCACCCCTCCACTTT	CASSLTGTVNSPLHF
TRBV28	-	15	-	TRBJ2-7	TGTGCCAGCAGTTTATCGGGGGCAGCCACCTACGAGCAGTACTTC	CASSLSGAATYEQYF
TRBV5-1	-	16	TRBD2	TRBJ2-2	TGCGCCACCCAACTCGCGGGGGGTGTGAACACCGGGGAGCTGTTTTTT	CATQLAGGVNTGELFF
TRBV29-1	-	17	TRBD2	TRBJ2-3	TGCAGCGTCGATACGGGACTAGCGGCTCTGGGACCAGATACGCAGTATTTT	CSVDTGLAALGPDTQYF
TRBV9	few	14	TRBD1	TRBJ1-2	TGTGCCAGCAGCGCGGACAGGGGGAACTATGGCTACACCTTC	CASSADRGNYGYTF
TRBV5-5	few	13	-	TRBJ1-6	TGTGCCAGCAGCTACTCGGGGGATTCACCCCTCCACTTT	CASSYSGDSPLHF
TRBV5-1	-	16	-	TRBJ2-5	TGCGCCAGCAGCTTGGTACCGGGACACCAAAAAGAGACCCAGTACTTC	CASSLVPGHQKETQYF
TRBV5-4	-	15	-	TRBJ2-3	TGTGCCAGCAGCCCTACAGGGCTGGGCACAGATACGCAGTATTTT	CASSPTGLGTDTQYF
TRBV27	-	15	TRBD2	TRBJ2-1	TGTGCCAGCAGTGTTCTAGCGGGAGGCCACAATGAGCAGTTCTTC	CASSVLAGGHNEQFF
TRBV19	-	15	-	TRBJ2-1	TGTGCCAGTACCCTTGACGGGTCTTCCTACAATGAGCAGTTCTTC	CASTLDGSSYNEQFF
TRBV20-1	-	11	-	TRBJ2-7	TGCAGTGCCGCTGACTCCTACGAGCAGTACTTC	CSAADSYEQYF
TRBV27	-	17	-	TRBJ2-7	TGTGCCAGCAGTGCCGTTTCCCCCCTCAAGAGCTCCTACGAGCAGTACTTC	CASSAVSPLKSSYEQYF
TRBV27	once	14	TRBD2	TRBJ2-1	TGTGCCAGCAGTCTTAGCGGGGGGTGGAATGAGCAGTTCTTC	CASSLSGGWNEQFF
TRBV30	-	13	-	TRBJ1-1	TGTGCCTGGAGTCCCGACACCCACACTGAAGCTTTCTTT	CAWSPDTHTEAFF
TRBV5-1	-	13	TRBD2	TRBJ2-3	TGCGCCAGCAGCGGAGCGGGATTTGATACGCAGTATTTT	CASSGAGFDTQYF
TRBV10-3	-	14	TRBD1	TRBJ1-4	TGTGCCATCAGCAAGACAGGGTTGGGTGAAAAACTGTTTTTT	CAISKTGLGEKLFF
TRBV10-1	many	13	-	TRBJ1-2	TGCGCCAGCAGGGGAGAGAGCAACTATGGCTACACCTTC	CASRGESNYGYTF
TRBV5-4	once	15	-	TRBJ2-1	TGTGCCAGCAGCTTGGACAGGGTTTCCTACAATGAGCAGTTCTTC	CASSLDRVSYNEQFF
TRBV11-1	few	12	-	TRBJ2-7	TGTGCCAGCAGCTTAGCAGGGCACGAGCAGTACTTC	CASSLAGHEQYF
TRBV9	-	16	TRBD1	TRBJ2-1	TGTGCCAGCAGCGCCTCCGGGACAGGGATTTACAATGAGCAGTTCTTC	CASSASGTGIYNEQFF
TRBV28	-	15	TRBD1	TRBJ1-2	TGTGCCAGCAGTTTAGACAGGGGCGAGGGCTATGGCTACACCTTC	CASSLDRGEGYGYTF
TRBV21-1	few	14	-	TRBJ1-4	TGTGCCAGCAGCGGGTACGAAGGTCGAGAAAAACTGTTTTTT	CASSGYEGREKLFF
TRBV7-9	-	16	TRBD2	TRBJ2-1	TGTGCCAGCAGCTTAGGAGCGGGGGGGTTATACAATGAGCAGTTCTTC	CASSLGAGGLYNEQFF
TRBV4-1	-	14	TRBD2	TRBJ2-1	TGCGCCAGCAGCCGGGGACTAGCGGACAATGAGCAGTTCTTC	CASSRGLADNEQFF
TRBV7-9	few	12	-	TRBJ2-2	TGTGCCAGCAGCTTAGTTCACGGGGAGCTGTTTTTT	CASSLVHGELFF
TRBV6-6	-	14	-	TRBJ1-5	TGTGCCAGCAGTTCCCACCCCGCACCTACCCCCCAGCATTTT	CASSSHPAPTPQHF
TRBV30	-	18	-	TRBJ1-1	TGTGCCTGGAGTTTAATCGGGACCGCCCTAGGGGAGAACACTGAAGCTTTCTTT	CAWSLIGTALGENTEAFF
TRBV7-2	-	14	TRBD2	TRBJ2-7	TGTGCCAGCAGCCCGGGACTAGCGGTCTACGAGCAGTACTTC	CASSPGLAVYEQYF
TRBV5-6	-	16	-	TRBJ2-3	TGTGCCAGCAGCGCCTGGGTCTCTACCCGCACAGATACGCAGTATTTT	CASSAWVSTRTDTQYF
TRBV19	-	17	-	TRBJ1-6	TGTGCCAGTAGTATACGAACCGCTAGCTCCTATAATTCACCCCTCCACTTT	CASSIRTASSYNSPLHF
TRBV27	-	19	TRBD1	TRBJ1-5	TGTGCCAGCAGTTTAATCGAAGGGACAGGGGCTCTTAGCAATCAGCCCCAGCATTTT	CASSLIEGTGALSNQPQHF
TRBV5-4	once	16	TRBD2	TRBJ2-1	TGTGCCACCCCGGGACTAGCGGGAGGTTCCTACAATGAGCAGTTCTTC	CATPGLAGGSYNEQFF
TRBV7-8	-	14	-	TRBJ1-2	TGTGCCAGCAGCTCCTTTAAGTCGAACTATGGCTACACCTTC	CASSSFKSNYGYTF
TRBV30	-	11	-	TRBJ2-7	TGTGCCTGGAGGGGGACCTACGAGCAGTACTTC	CAWRGTYEQYF
TRBV19	-	15	-	TRBJ1-2	TGTGCCAGTAGTACCGACCCCGGACCCGCGGTAGGCTACACCTTC	CASSTDPGPAVGYTF
TRBV7-9	-	12	-	TRBJ2-1	TGTGCCAGCAGCTCCCACTCGGATGAGCAGTTCTTC	CASSSHSDEQFF
TRBV5-1	-	16	TRBD2	TRBJ2-2	TGCGCCAGCAGCTTGATGGTAGCGGGGAACACCGGGGAGCTGTTTTTT	CASSLMVAGNTGELFF
TRBV5-1	few	16	-	TRBJ1-1	TGCGCCAGCAGCTTTGGCGCCGGGACGGTGAACACTGAAGCTTTCTTT	CASSFGAGTVNTEAFF